Below, one T cell receptor (beta chain) is given with its context. Per the authors' pipeline: It was from reference gene primer amplification that nucleated cell counts were estimated. Generated by immunoSEQ multiplex PCR, the TCRdb table keeps only in-frame clones and is missing some. From that table come the V and J calls and clone size; the DNA was used to work out D and trimming. Of 150,000 to 170,000 clones in the sample, just under 85% are singletons; the top ten hold 29%. The length of the CDR3 is 16 residues. The sample comes from a study of blood T cell repertoires in COVID-19. Across the whole study: The United States, Italy and Spain were the sources of the acute and convalescent COVID-19 samples. The cDNA or gDNA used as material had been derived from T cells, B-cell-depleted T cells, or PBMCs.

Sequencing used peripheral blood. The chain is built from TRBV21-1 and TRBJ1-2. TRBV21-1 represents a pseudogene. This TCR derives from a woman aged 55-70 years with acute or convalescent COVID-19. CDR3 DNA sequence: TGTGCCAGCAGCCGCTCGGGGGGGGCTAATCTCTATGGCTACACCTTC. This encodes CASSRSGGANLYGYTF.